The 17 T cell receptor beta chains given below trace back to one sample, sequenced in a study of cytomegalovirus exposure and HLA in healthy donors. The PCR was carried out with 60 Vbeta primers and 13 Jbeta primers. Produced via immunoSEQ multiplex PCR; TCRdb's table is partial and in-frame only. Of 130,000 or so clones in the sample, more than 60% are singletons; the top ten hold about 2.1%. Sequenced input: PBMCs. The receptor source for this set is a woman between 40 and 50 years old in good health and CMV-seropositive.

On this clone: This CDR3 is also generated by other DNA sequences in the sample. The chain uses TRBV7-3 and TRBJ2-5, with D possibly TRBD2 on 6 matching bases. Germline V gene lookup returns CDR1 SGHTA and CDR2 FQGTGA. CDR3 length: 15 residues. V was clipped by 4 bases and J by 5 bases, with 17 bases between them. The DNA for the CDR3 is TGTGCCAGCAGCTCTAGGCCGGGGGATCTGGAGACCCAGTACTTC. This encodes CASSSRPGDLETQYF.

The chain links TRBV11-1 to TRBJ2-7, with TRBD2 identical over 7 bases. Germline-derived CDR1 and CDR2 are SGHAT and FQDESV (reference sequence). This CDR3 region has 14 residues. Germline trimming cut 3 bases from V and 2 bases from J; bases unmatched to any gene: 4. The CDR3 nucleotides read TGTGCCAGCAGCTTTCGGCGGGAGACCTACGAGCAGTACTTC. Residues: CASSFRRETYEQYF.

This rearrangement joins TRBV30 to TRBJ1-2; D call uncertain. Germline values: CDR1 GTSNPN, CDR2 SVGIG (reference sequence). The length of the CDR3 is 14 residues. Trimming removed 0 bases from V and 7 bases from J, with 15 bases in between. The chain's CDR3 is CAWSVRAGRSGYTF. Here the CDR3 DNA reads TGTGCCTGGAGTGTGAGGGCAGGACGGAGTGGCTACACCTTC.

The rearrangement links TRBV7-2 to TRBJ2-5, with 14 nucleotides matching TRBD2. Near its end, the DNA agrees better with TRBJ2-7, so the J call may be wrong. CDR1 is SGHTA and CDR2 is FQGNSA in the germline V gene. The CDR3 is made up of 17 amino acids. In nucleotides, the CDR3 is TGTGCCAGCAGCTTGTTCGGGACTAGCGGGAGCTCCTACGAGCAGTACTTC. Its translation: CASSLFGTSGSSYEQYF.

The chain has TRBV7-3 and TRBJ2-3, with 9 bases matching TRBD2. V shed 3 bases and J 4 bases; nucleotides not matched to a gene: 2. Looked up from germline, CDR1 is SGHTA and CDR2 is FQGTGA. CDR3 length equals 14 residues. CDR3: CASSFSGRADTQYF. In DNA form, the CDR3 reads TGTGCCAGCAGCTTTAGCGGGAGAGCAGATACGCAGTATTTT.

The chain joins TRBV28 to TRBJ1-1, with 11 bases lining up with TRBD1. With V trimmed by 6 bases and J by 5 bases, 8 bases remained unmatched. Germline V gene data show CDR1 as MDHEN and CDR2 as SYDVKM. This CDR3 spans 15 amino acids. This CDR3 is CASRPAGTGGTEAFF. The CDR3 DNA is TGTGCCAGCAGACCCGCCGGGACAGGGGGGACTGAAGCTTTCTTT.

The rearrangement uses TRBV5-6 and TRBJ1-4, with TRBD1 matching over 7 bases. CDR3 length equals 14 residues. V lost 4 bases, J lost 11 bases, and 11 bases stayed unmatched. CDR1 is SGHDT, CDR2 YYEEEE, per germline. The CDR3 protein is CASSPGTEIGKLFF. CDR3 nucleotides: TGTGCCAGCAGCCCCGGGACAGAGATAGGGAAACTGTTTTTT. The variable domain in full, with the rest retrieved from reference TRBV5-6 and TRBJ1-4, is DAGVTQSPTHLIKTRGQQVTLRCSPKSGHDTVSWYQQALGQGPQFIFQYYEEEERQRGNFPDRFSGHQFPNYSSELNVNALLLGDSALYLCASSPGTEIGKLFFGSGTQLSVL.

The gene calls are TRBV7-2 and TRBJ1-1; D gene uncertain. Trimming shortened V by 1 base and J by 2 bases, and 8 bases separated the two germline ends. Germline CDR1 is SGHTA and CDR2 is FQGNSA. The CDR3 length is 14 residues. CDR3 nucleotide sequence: TGTGCCAGCAGCTTAGTCGTCAGTAACACTGAAGCTTTCTTT. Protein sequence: CASSLVVSNTEAFF.

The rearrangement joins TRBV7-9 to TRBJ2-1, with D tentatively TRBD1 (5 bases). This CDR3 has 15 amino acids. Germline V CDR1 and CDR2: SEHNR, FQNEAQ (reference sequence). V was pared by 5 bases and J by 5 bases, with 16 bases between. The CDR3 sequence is CASSLRTLANNEQFF. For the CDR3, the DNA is TGTGCCAGCAGCCTGAGGACATTAGCTAACAATGAGCAGTTCTTC.

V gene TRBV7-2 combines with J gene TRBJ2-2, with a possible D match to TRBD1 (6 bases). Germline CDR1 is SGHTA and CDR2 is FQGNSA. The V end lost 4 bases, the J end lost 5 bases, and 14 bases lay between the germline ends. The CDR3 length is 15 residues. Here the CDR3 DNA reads TGTGCCAGCAGCTCGACAGGCCAGGTGACCGGGGAGCTGTTTTTT. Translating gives CASSSTGQVTGELFF.

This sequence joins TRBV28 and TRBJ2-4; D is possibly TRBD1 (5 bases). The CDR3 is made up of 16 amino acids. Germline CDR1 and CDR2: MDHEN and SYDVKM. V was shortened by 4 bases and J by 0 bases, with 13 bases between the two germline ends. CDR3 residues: CASSSRQSLAKNIQYF. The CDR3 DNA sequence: TGTGCCAGCAGTTCCCGACAGTCCCTAGCCAAAAACATTCAGTACTTC.

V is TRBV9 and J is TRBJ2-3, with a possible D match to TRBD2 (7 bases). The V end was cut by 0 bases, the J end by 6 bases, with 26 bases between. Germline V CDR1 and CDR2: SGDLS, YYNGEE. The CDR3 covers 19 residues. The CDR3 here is CASSVASSPMGGGGDTQYF. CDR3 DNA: TGTGCCAGCAGCGTAGCCTCCTCCCCTATGGGCGGGGGCGGGGATACGCAGTATTTT.

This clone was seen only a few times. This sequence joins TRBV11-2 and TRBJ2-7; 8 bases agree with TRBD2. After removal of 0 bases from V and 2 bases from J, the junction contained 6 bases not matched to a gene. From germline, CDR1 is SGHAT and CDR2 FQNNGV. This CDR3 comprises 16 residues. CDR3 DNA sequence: TGTGCCAGCAGCTTAGACGGCGGGGGGACTCCCTACGAGCAGTACTTC. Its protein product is CASSLDGGGTPYEQYF.

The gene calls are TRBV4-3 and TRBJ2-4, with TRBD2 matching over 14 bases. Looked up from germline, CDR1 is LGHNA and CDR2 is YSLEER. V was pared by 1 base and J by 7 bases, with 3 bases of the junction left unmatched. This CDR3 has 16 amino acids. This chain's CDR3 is CASSQVGLAGVNIQYF. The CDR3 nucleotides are TGCGCCAGCAGCCAAGTGGGACTAGCGGGAGTGAACATTCAGTACTTC.

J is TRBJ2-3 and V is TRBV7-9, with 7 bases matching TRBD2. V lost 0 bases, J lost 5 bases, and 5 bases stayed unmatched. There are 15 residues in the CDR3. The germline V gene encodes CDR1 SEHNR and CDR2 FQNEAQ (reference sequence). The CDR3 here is CASSLAGGIRDTQYF. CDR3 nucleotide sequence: TGTGCCAGCAGCTTAGCGGGGGGGATTCGAGATACGCAGTATTTT. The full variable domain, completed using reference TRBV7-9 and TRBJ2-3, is DTGVSQNPRHKITKRGQNVTFRCDPISEHNRLYWYRQTLGQGPEFLTYFQNEAQLEKSRLLSDRFSAERPKGSFSTLEIQRTEQGDSAMYLCASSLAGGIRDTQYFGPGTRLTVL.

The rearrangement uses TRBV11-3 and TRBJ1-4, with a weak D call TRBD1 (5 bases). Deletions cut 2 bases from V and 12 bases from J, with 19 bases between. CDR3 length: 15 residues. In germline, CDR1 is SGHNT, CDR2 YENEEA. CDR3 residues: CASSLCRDGGEELFF. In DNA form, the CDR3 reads TGTGCCAGCAGCTTATGCAGGGACGGGGGAGAGGAACTGTTTTTT.

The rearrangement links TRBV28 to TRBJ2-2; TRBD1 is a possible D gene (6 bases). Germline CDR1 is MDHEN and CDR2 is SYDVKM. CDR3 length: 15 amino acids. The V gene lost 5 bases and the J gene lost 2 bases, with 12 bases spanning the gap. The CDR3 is CASSPGQINTGELFF. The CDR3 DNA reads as TGTGCCAGCAGTCCCGGACAGATTAACACCGGGGAGCTGTTTTTT.